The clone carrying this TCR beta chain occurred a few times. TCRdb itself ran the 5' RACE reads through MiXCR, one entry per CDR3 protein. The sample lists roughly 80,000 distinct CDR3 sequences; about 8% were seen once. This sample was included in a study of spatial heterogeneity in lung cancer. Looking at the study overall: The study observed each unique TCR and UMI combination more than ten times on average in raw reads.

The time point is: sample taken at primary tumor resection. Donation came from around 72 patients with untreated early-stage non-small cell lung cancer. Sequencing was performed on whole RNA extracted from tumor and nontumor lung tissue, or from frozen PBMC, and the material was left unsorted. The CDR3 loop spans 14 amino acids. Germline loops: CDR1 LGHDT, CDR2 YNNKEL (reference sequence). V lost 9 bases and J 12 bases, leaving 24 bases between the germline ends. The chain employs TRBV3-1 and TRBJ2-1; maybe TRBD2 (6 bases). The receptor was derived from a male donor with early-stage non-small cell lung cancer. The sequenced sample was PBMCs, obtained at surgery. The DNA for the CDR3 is TGTGCCAGTAGGGGAGCGGGTTACAATGAGCGGCAGTTCTTC. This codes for CASRGAGYNERQFF.